This TCR beta chain was identified during a study of T cell responses to AZD1222 COVID-19 vaccine. Study-wide points: Only after the peak T cell response were repertoires sampled. Nearly half of the spike-specific TCRs reportedly recognize variant regions that carry no mutations. Clonal diversity may have been underestimated, and the donors were mostly white British, with more females than males.

A word on this clone: The antigen remains undetermined.

Produced via immunoSEQ multiplex PCR; TCRdb's table is partial and in-frame only. Of some 150,000 clones listed, roughly nine tenths are singletons. The clonotype comes from an adult in good health. This sample comprised peripheral blood, obtained on day 0 of MenACWY control vaccination.

This CDR3 is CASSQAIQGYEQYF. The CDR3 DNA is TGCGCCAGCAGCCAGGCCATCCAGGGTTACGAGCAGTACTTC. The V and J genes are TRBV4-3 and TRBJ2-7; tentatively, D is TRBD1 (5 bases). This CDR3 is 14 amino acids long. Trimming stripped 3 bases from V and 4 bases from J, with 13 bases between. Germline V gene data show CDR1 as LGHNA and CDR2 as YSLEER.